One and the same sample provided the 21 T cell receptor beta chains below, sequenced in a study of spatial heterogeneity in lung cancer. MiXCR, applied by TCRdb to the 5' RACE reads, yields one record per CDR3 protein. The sample lists about 41,000 distinct CDR3 sequences; about 11% were seen once. Time point in this sample: blood at routine non-recurrence follow-up after resection. Specimen: PBMCs, collected at follow-up. These receptors came from a female donor with early-stage non-small cell lung cancer.

This clonotype was found many times. The J gene is TRBJ1-6, the V gene TRBV5-8; tentatively, D is TRBD1 (5 bases). Germline V gives CDR1 SGHTS, CDR2 YDEGEE. Trimming pared 7 bases from V and 8 bases from J, leaving 13 bases between. The CDR3 spans 13 residues. The DNA for the CDR3 is TGTGCCAGCCGGGGGAGGATGGATTCACCCCTCCACTTT. Protein sequence: CASRGRMDSPLHF. Together with reference TRBV5-8 and TRBJ1-6, the CDR3 gives the full variable domain: EAGVTQSPTHLIKTRGQQATLRCSPISGHTSVYWYQQALGLGLQFLLWYDEGEERNRGNFPPRFSGRQFPNYSSELNVNALELEDSALYLCASRGRMDSPLHFGNGTRLTVT.

This chain joins TRBV7-9 and TRBJ2-1; a possible D gene is TRBD2 (7 bases). CDR3 size: 17 residues. V shed 11 bases and J shed 3 bases, with 26 bases lying between them. CDR1 is SEHNR, CDR2 FQNEAQ, per germline (reference sequence). The CDR3 spells CAGIHTRGAHYYNEQFF. The CDR3 DNA follows: TGTGCCGGCATCCATACCCGGGGGGCCCACTACTACAATGAGCAGTTCTTC.

In its sample, this clonotype ranks as medium-sized. This rearrangement joins TRBV4-3 to TRBJ2-7, with D tentatively TRBD1 (5 bases). V lost 0 bases and J 6 bases, leaving 21 bases between the germline ends. Germline CDR1 and CDR2: LGHNA and YSLEER. The CDR3 consists of 17 residues. DNA of the CDR3: TGCGCCAGCAGCCAAGATCTCCAGGGCCCCCGGCTCTCCGAGCAGTACTTC. Translation gives CASSQDLQGPRLSEQYF.

The chain uses TRBV2 and TRBJ1-2, with D maybe TRBD1 (5 bases). From germline, CDR1 is SNHLY and CDR2 FYNNEI. Trimming removed 10 bases at V and 6 bases at J, with 24 bases between. The CDR3 has 15 residues. The CDR3 bases are TGTGCCACCACACGGCTCGGGGAAGAGGGGAATGGCTACACCTTC. This translates into CATTRLGEEGNGYTF.

There are many counts of this clonotype. This chain joins TRBV14 and TRBJ2-2, with TRBD1 identical over 7 bases. This CDR3 region has 17 residues. Germline lookup yields CDR1 SGHDN and CDR2 FVKESK. The trim removed 2 bases at V and 1 base at J, leaving 7 bases unmatched. CDR3 DNA: TGTGCCAGCAGCCAAAGACAGGGCCTTGGGAACACCGGGGAGCTGTTTTTT. This sequence encodes CASSQRQGLGNTGELFF.

In its sample, this clonotype was seen many times. The chain carries TRBV5-5 and TRBJ2-3, with 7 bases aligning to TRBD1. Germline assignment: CDR1 SGHKS and CDR2 YYEKEE (reference sequence). The junction had 13 bases not matched to a gene; V was cut back by 5 bases and J by 4 bases. The CDR3 is made up of 16 amino acids. The CDR3 DNA reads TGTGCCAGCAGAGAAACAGGGGCACGGGGCCCAGATACGCAGTATTTT. The encoded protein is CASRETGARGPDTQYF.

This chain uses TRBV20-1 with TRBJ2-5, with D maybe TRBD1 (5 bases). This CDR3 spans 15 amino acids. Germline V gene data show CDR1 as DFQATT and CDR2 as SNEGSKA (reference sequence). The V and J ends lost 0 bases and 0 bases respectively, with 11 bases between them. CDR3 nucleotides: TGCAGTGCTAGAGATCCAAGGGGCGACCAAGAGACCCAGTACTTC. Its translation: CSARDPRGDQETQYF.

The genes are TRBV2 and TRBJ2-4; D is possibly TRBD2 (6 bases). The CDR3 is 16 amino acids. The germline CDR1 and CDR2 sequences are SNHLY and FYNNEI. The V end lost 1 base, the J end lost 0 bases, and 10 bases lay between the germline ends. This CDR3 reads CASSEVPRGAKNIQYF. The CDR3 DNA sequence: TGTGCCAGCAGTGAAGTCCCGCGGGGAGCCAAAAACATTCAGTACTTC.

By share of the sample, this clonotype is medium-sized. This chain joins TRBV20-1 and TRBJ2-7; D may be TRBD1 or TRBD2 (5 bases each). CDR1 DFQATT and CDR2 SNEGSKA come from the germline V gene (reference sequence). CDR3 length: 13 amino acids. Trimming shortened V by 5 bases and J by 6 bases, and 17 bases separated the two germline ends. The CDR3 reads CSAPPRDGGEQYF. As DNA, the CDR3 is TGCAGTGCTCCCCCCCGTGATGGGGGCGAGCAGTACTTC.

The rearrangement joins TRBV7-9 to TRBJ2-4, with TRBD2 matching 7 bases. Germline CDR1 is SEHNR and CDR2 is FQNEAQ (reference sequence). The CDR3 totals 14 residues. The J segment lost 8 bases and the V segment lost 5 bases, leaving 9 bases of the junction unmatched. This CDR3 reads CASSGATAGDIQYF. DNA for the CDR3: TGTGCCAGCAGCGGAGCCACTGCGGGGGACATTCAGTACTTC.

About this clonotype: This clone may be a read error of a much larger clone one base away. The chain is built from TRBV28 and TRBJ2-7; D remains ambiguous. The CDR3 runs 12 residues. The V end was cut by 3 bases, the J end by 4 bases, with 7 bases between. CDR1 is MDHEN and CDR2 is SYDVKM in the germline V gene. The CDR3 loop is CASSLWGYEQYF. Here the CDR3 DNA reads TGTGCCAGCAGTTTGTGGGGTTACGAGCAGTACTTC.

This clonotype was found many times. V is TRBV5-8 and J is TRBJ2-2; D call uncertain. The V end lost 0 bases, the J end lost 3 bases, and 9 bases lay between the germline ends. CDR1 is SGHTS, CDR2 YDEGEE, per germline. This CDR3 comprises 15 residues. The CDR3 sequence is CASSLVGVHTGELFF. As DNA, the CDR3 is TGTGCCAGCAGCTTGGTTGGGGTACACACCGGGGAGCTGTTTTTT.

This clonotype occurred a few times. In DNA form, the CDR3 reads TGTGCCAGCAGCTTGGCGGGGGGACGCACAGATACGCAGTATTTT. Amino acids: CASSLAGGRTDTQYF. The chain is built from TRBV5-4 and TRBJ2-3; 7 bases align to TRBD2. The CDR3 loop spans 15 amino acids. The ends lost 0 bases at V and 1 base at J; junction bases unmatched: 2. Germline CDR1 reads SGHNT; CDR2 reads YYREEE (reference sequence).

J is TRBJ2-6 and V is TRBV4-2; TRBD1 matches at 11 bases. From germline, CDR1 is LGHNA and CDR2 YNFKEQ. Trimming cost V 0 bases and J 4 bases; bases outside gene matches: 8. CDR3 size: 19 residues. CDR3 DNA sequence: TGTGCCAGCAGCCAAGATGGGGACAGGGGGTCGACCGGGGCCAACGTCCTGACTTTC. Its translation is CASSQDGDRGSTGANVLTF.

This clonotype was seen many times. CDR3 DNA: TGTGCCTGGAGTTTGGGATTCAATGAGCAGTTCTTC. Protein sequence: CAWSLGFNEQFF. The chain joins TRBV30 to TRBJ2-1; D uncertain. The CDR3 contains 12 residues. V shed 2 bases and J shed 6 bases, with 8 bases lying between them. Per the germline V gene, CDR1 is GTSNPN and CDR2 is SVGIG (reference sequence). The full variable domain, with the rest looked up from reference TRBV30 and TRBJ2-1, is SQTIHQWPATLVQPVGSPLSLECTVEGTSNPNLYWYRQAAGRGLQLLFYSVGIGQISSEVPQNLSASRPQDRQFILSSKKLLLSDSGFYLCAWSLGFNEQFFGPGTRLTVL.

The sample holds many counts of this clonotype. The rearrangement uses TRBV7-2 and TRBJ2-5; D remains ambiguous. The CDR3 totals 14 residues. Between the trimmed V and J ends, which lost 4 bases and 0 bases, there was a span of 9 bases. Germline V CDR1 and CDR2: SGHTA, FQGNSA. For the CDR3, the DNA is TGTGCCAGCAGCTCCGGCCGGTACCAAGAGACCCAGTACTTC. It is translated as CASSSGRYQETQYF.

Ten or more counts support this clonotype. J is TRBJ2-2 and V is TRBV7-2, with TRBD2 matching 10 bases. Per germline, CDR1 SGHTA and CDR2 FQGNSA. The CDR3 loop spans 16 amino acids. Trimming removed 4 bases from V and 2 bases from J; junction bases left unmatched: 4. The CDR3 DNA reads as TGTGCCAGCAGCTCCCTAGCGGGGGTAAACACCGGGGAGCTGTTTTTT. This codes for CASSSLAGVNTGELFF.

This clonotype was observed a handful of times. The V call is TRBV20-1, the J call TRBJ1-5; D gene unclear. The CDR3 has 14 residues. Trimming stripped 3 bases from V and 0 bases from J, with 9 bases between. Looked up from germline, CDR1 is DFQATT and CDR2 is SNEGSKA (reference sequence). The CDR3 spells CSARQPYSNQPQHF. CDR3 sequence (DNA): TGCAGTGCTAGGCAGCCCTATAGCAATCAGCCCCAGCATTTT.

This clonotype was found a few times. The rearrangement links TRBV7-2 to TRBJ1-1; D might be TRBD1 (5 bases). With 2 bases removed from V and 5 bases from J, the gap between germline ends came to 9 bases. CDR1 is SGHTA, CDR2 FQGNSA, per germline. The CDR3 is 13 amino acids. The CDR3 region is CASSLTRGTEAFF. CDR3 sequence (DNA): TGTGCCAGCAGCTTAACCCGGGGGACTGAAGCTTTCTTT.

V gene TRBV6-2 or TRBV6-3 combines with J gene TRBJ2-2, with TRBD1 identical over 10 bases. Per germline, CDR1 MNHEY and CDR2 SVGEGT. The CDR3 has 15 amino acids. The ends lost 8 bases at V and 1 base at J; junction bases unmatched: 4. In DNA, the CDR3 is TGTGCCAGCGACGGGACAGGGGTGAACACCGGGGAGCTGTTTTTT. Encoded protein: CASDGTGVNTGELFF.

This clonotype was picked up a small number of times. This chain joins TRBV28 and TRBJ2-2; D call uncertain. This CDR3 has 11 residues. Germline CDR1 and CDR2: MDHEN and SYDVKM. The chain's CDR3 is CAGGVTGELFF. In DNA form, the CDR3 reads TGTGCGGGTGGGGTCACCGGGGAGCTGTTTTTT.